This T cell receptor beta chain emerged from a study of blood T cell repertoires in COVID-19 (dated by TCRdb to the early 2020s). About the full investigation: Samples covering the acute and convalescent phases of COVID-19 were provided by collaborators in the United States, Italy and Spain. The prospective study material was composed of cDNA or gDNA derived from T cells, B-cell-depleted T cells, or PBMCs. Subjects who had been exposed to COVID-19, were actively infected with it, or had recovered from it provided the deeply sampled blood TCRbeta repertoires that made up the dataset. The repertoires were made available in a free public database intended to serve as a resource for research on the immune response to SARS-CoV-2. Samples came from the ongoing ImmuneRACE study (first 160 participants) plus 1,254 subjects from 6 global collaborators. A de-identified subject ID, COVID-19 status, age in years and sex were almost always included in the sample metadata. Where available, HLA class I and class II types were taken from metadata supplied by the sample provider and were not determined by assay-based typing. Overall results and qualifications from the work: Clinical and demographic metadata were provided uncurated, with the amount varying by source and participant.

Each collaborating institution followed its own protocols to collect whole blood in K2EDTA tubes. Collaborator samples were shipped for TCRbeta analysis as frozen whole blood, isolated PBMCs, or DNA extracted from either sample type. This clone occurred a few times. The target of this receptor is not known. Base qualities were left out, and no much larger clone turns up one base away. TCRbeta CDR3 regions were amplified from genomic DNA using the immunoSEQ Assay, a bias-controlled multiplex PCR. The original methods were these. The number of nucleated cells in each sample was estimated from the amplification of reference gene primers within the assay. To quantify the absolute abundance of each unique TCRbeta CDR3 rearrangement, sequence reads were collapsed and filtered. For each sample, productive Simpson clonality was calculated as the square root of Simpson's diversity index over productive rearrangements. Imported from immuneACCESS, the table was reduced by TCRdb to in-frame sequences with V and J called. These copies leave out some clones; in studies compared against another copy, an unresolved V gene accounts for under half, and the cause of the remainder is not known. That table supplies the V and J calls and clone size; D and trimming were determined from the DNA. For this sample the table gives 380,000 or so clones, of which about 90% were detected only once. The top ten clones comprise around 1.2% of the sample.

From V the trimming removes 2 bases and from J it removes 0 bases, while the gene matches leave 5 bases of the junction unaccounted for. The CDR3 has 17 amino acids, counting the end cysteine and phenylalanine. Only the CDR3 part of the read is kept: 51 bases, read in frame from the first base. CDR1 and CDR2 are read off the germline V gene as SGDLS and YYNGEE. The specimen was peripheral blood. This TCR was recovered from a man between 35 and 55 years old with acute or convalescent COVID-19. The sequence joins TRBV9 to TRBJ1-5; a stretch of 10 junction bases matches TRBD1. The CDR3 reads as follows: CASSVGTGAYSNQPQHF. The bases are TGTGCCAGCAGCGTCGGGACAGGGGCATATAGCAATCAGCCCCAGCATTTT.